The 9 T cell receptor beta chains given below trace back to one sample, sequenced in a study of molecular identifiers for immune sequencing clone quantification. TCRdb re-derived calls from the PCR reads in MiXCR, one entry per CDR3 protein. Among around 100,000 distinct CDR3 sequences listed, about 35% were seen once. Sequencing input: naive CD8+ T cells from blood, with Jurkat cell RNA spiked in. Subset noted: FACS-sorted CD8+CD4-CCR7+CD45RA+ naive T cells. The receptor source for this set is a human donor in good health. Some libraries in this study had Jurkat cell RNA spiked in.

This clonotype was observed a few times. The junction departs from germline at one end; a sequencing error may be responsible. This rearrangement joins TRBV27 to TRBJ2-5; D is uncertain. This CDR3 spans 15 amino acids. The germline V gene encodes CDR1 MNHEY and CDR2 SMNVEV (reference sequence). The CDR3 region is CASSLGVTHQQTQYF. The DNA of the CDR3 is TGTGCCAGCAGTTTAGGGGTCACTCACCAACAGACCCAGTACTTC.

This clonotype was found many times. The CDR3 reads CASSQGQSSYNEQFF. In DNA form, the CDR3 reads TGTGCCAGCAGCCAAGGGCAGAGCTCCTACAATGAGCAGTTCTTC. V gene TRBV14 combines with J gene TRBJ2-1; no firm D call. The CDR3 spans 15 residues. Trimming shortened V by 1 base and J by 0 bases, and 7 bases separated the two germline ends. Germline V CDR1 and CDR2: SGHDN, FVKESK.

This clonotype occurred a few times. A much larger clone lies one base from this, so it may be a read error. V usage is TRBV20-1 and J usage is TRBJ2-7, with 11 bases fitting TRBD2. In germline, CDR1 is DFQATT, CDR2 SNEGSKA (reference sequence). CDR3 length equals 12 residues. In DNA form, the CDR3 reads TGCGGTGCTCCGGGACTAGCGGACGAGCAGTACTTC. It yields the protein CGAPGLADEQYF.

As DNA, the CDR3 is TGTGCCAGCAGTGAATCGTATGGACCCTCTGGGGCCAACGTCCTGACTTTC. Encoded protein: CASSESYGPSGANVLTF. V usage is TRBV28 and J usage is TRBJ2-6, with D hard to call. Trimming pared 5 bases from V and 0 bases from J, leaving 14 bases between. The CDR3 length is 17 residues. Germline CDR1 and CDR2: MDHEN and SYDVKM. Full variable domain (missing parts from reference TRBV28 and TRBJ2-6): DVKVTQSSRYLVKRTGEKVFLECVQDMDHENMFWYRQDPGLGLRLIYFSYDVKMKEKGDIPEGYSVSREKKERFSLILESASTNQTSMYLCASSESYGPSGANVLTFGAGSRLTVL.

The chain has TRBV5-6 and TRBJ1-2; D gene unclear. Deletions cut 0 bases from V and 8 bases from J, with 14 bases between. The CDR3 covers 14 residues. The germline V gene has CDR1 SGHDT and CDR2 YYEEEE. The CDR3 nucleotides are TGTGCCAGCAGCTTGGGCGCACCCCTACGAGGCTACACCTTC. It codes for CASSLGAPLRGYTF.

There are a few counts of this clonotype. The chain has TRBV20-1 and TRBJ2-2; no reliable D call. This CDR3 region has 10 residues. Germline V CDR1 and CDR2: DFQATT, SNEGSKA (reference sequence). V shed 7 bases and J shed 6 bases, with 6 bases lying between them. CDR3 DNA: TGCAGTGTAAGGGCCGGGGAGCTGTTTTTT. It codes for CSVRAGELFF.

In its sample, this clonotype was seen once. Because the CDR3 is missing its conserved closing phenylalanine or tryptophan, this is likely a read error. The chain is built from TRBV4-3 and TRBJ2-7, with 9 bases aligning to TRBD2. Per germline, CDR1 LGHNA and CDR2 YSLEER. CDR3 length: 17 amino acids. The trim removed 0 bases at V and 3 bases at J, leaving 9 bases unmatched. CDR3 sequence reads: CASSQELGSGGSYEQYL. DNA for the CDR3: TGCGCCAGCAGCCAAGAGTTGGGTAGCGGGGGAAGCTACGAGCAGTACCTC.

Of note for this clonotype: The CDR3 does not close with the conserved phenylalanine or tryptophan, likely indicating a read error. The V call is TRBV29-1, the J call TRBJ2-1; the D gene is possibly TRBD2 (6 bases). CDR1 and CDR2 from the germline V gene are SQVTM and ANQGSEA. The CDR3 loop spans 12 amino acids. The V and J ends lost 4 bases and 4 bases respectively, with 8 bases between them. The CDR3 loop reads CSVVGTYNEQFL. The CDR3 DNA is TGCAGCGTTGTAGGGACTTACAATGAGCAGTTCCTC.

The V call is TRBV28, the J call TRBJ2-7; 8 bases fit TRBD1. The CDR3 has 13 residues. Germline V CDR1 and CDR2: MDHEN, SYDVKM. After removal of 5 bases from V and 9 bases from J, the junction contained 9 bases not matched to a gene. CDR3 region: CASSNRGSSAQYF. CDR3 DNA: TGTGCCAGCAGTAACAGGGGGTCGAGCGCGCAGTACTTC. The full variable domain, completed using reference TRBV28 and TRBJ2-7, is DVKVTQSSRYLVKRTGEKVFLECVQDMDHENMFWYRQDPGLGLRLIYFSYDVKMKEKGDIPEGYSVSREKKERFSLILESASTNQTSMYLCASSNRGSSAQYFGPGTRLTVT.